Presented here are 28 T cell receptor beta chains from one specimen sequenced in a study of response to subunit inactivated influenza vaccine. TCRdb fed the RT-PCR reads into MiXCR, producing one record per CDR3 protein. Here the sample spans 630,000 or so distinct CDR3 sequences, about a sixth being singletons. The sequencing here drew on PBMCs from blood, taken approximately 12 days after vaccination. All receptors derive from a man in his forties or fifties who received an inactivated influenza vaccine.

The chain carries TRBV7-6 and TRBJ2-7; D gene uncertain. V dropped 1 base and J dropped 0 bases, with 10 bases sitting between them. CDR1 is SGHVS, CDR2 FNYEAQ, per germline. The CDR3 contains 15 residues. The CDR3 nucleotides read TGTGCCAGCAGCTTAGAGGCAGTCCGCTCCTACGAGCAGTACTTC. It is translated as CASSLEAVRSYEQYF.

This chain joins TRBV24-1 and TRBJ2-3; 8 nucleotides align to TRBD1. V lost 9 bases and J lost 1; bases outside the gene matches: 2. The CDR3 has 13 residues. CDR1 and CDR2 (germline): KGHDR, SFDVKD. The CDR3 bases are TGTGCCACCGGGACAGGTGGCACAGATACGCAGTATTTT. It yields the protein CATGTGGTDTQYF.

In its sample, this clonotype was seen a few times. The chain employs TRBV7-9 and TRBJ2-7; 8 bases fit TRBD1. The CDR3 covers 15 residues. With 5 bases clipped from V and 4 bases from J, the junction kept 10 bases outside the gene matches. Germline CDR1 SEHNR, CDR2 FQNEAQ (reference sequence). This chain's CDR3 is CASSPRQGRIYEQYF. In DNA form, the CDR3 reads TGTGCCAGCAGCCCTAGACAGGGGCGAATTTACGAGCAGTACTTC.

The chain links TRBV20-1 to TRBJ1-2; possibly TRBD1 for D (6 bases). Trimming took 0 bases from V and 9 from J, leaving 17 bases between them. Germline CDR1 DFQATT, CDR2 SNEGSKA (reference sequence). This CDR3 region has 14 residues. CDR3 sequence (DNA): TGCAGTGCTAGAGATGTGAGGGGGTCAGAGAGCTACACCTTC. This gives the protein CSARDVRGSESYTF.

This clonotype was counted only a few times. The CDR3 loop reads CASSRTRDAGETQYF. In DNA, the CDR3 is TGTGCCAGCAGCCGAACCAGGGATGCCGGGGAGACCCAGTACTTC. The chain couples TRBV5-6 to TRBJ2-5; a possible D gene is TRBD1 (5 bases). V dropped 4 bases and J dropped 5 bases, with 18 bases sitting between them. The CDR3 is made up of 15 amino acids. CDR1 and CDR2 from the germline V gene are SGHDT and YYEEEE.

The sample holds a few counts of this clonotype. The chain links TRBV7-3 to TRBJ2-4; tentative D call: TRBD2 (5 bases). Trimming pared 6 bases from V and 5 bases from J, leaving 8 bases between. There are 12 residues in the CDR3. The germline V gene has CDR1 SGHTA and CDR2 FQGTGA. The CDR3 bases are TGTGCCAGCAGTGCGGGTGAAAACATTCAGTACTTC. It translates to CASSAGENIQYF.

The rearrangement joins TRBV24-1 to TRBJ2-1, with D unresolved. The CDR3 loop spans 11 amino acids. Trimming left V 1 base short and J 10 bases short, with 4 bases between. Germline CDR1 reads KGHDR; CDR2 reads SFDVKD. The chain's CDR3 is CATSDFGEQFF. CDR3 sequence (DNA): TGTGCCACCAGTGATTTCGGAGAGCAGTTCTTC.

This clonotype has more than one count but fewer than ten. The V call is TRBV20-1, the J call TRBJ1-5; D gene uncertain. This CDR3 region has 14 residues. Germline CDR1 DFQATT, CDR2 SNEGSKA (reference sequence). Trimming left V 3 bases short and J 0 bases short, with 9 bases between. CDR3 sequence: CSASPSDSNQPQHF. The DNA of the CDR3 is TGCAGTGCTAGTCCCTCAGATAGCAATCAGCCCCAGCATTTT.

This clonotype showed up just a few times. The rearrangement uses TRBV20-1 and TRBJ2-1; 12 nucleotides align to TRBD2. From germline, CDR1 is DFQATT and CDR2 SNEGSKA (reference sequence). J gave up 7 bases and V 5 bases, and 6 bases lay outside the gene matches. This CDR3 is 14 amino acids long. The CDR3 region has the DNA TGCAGTGCTGTGACTAGCGGGGGTCTGAATGAGCAGTTCTTC. Its translation: CSAVTSGGLNEQFF.

The gene calls are TRBV4-1 and TRBJ2-7; the D gene is possibly TRBD2 (5 bases). CDR3 length: 16 residues. The germline CDR1 and CDR2 sequences are MGHRA and YSYEKL. The germline V and J ends were trimmed by 3 bases and 1 base, with 16 bases remaining between them. The CDR3 region is CASSHTAGDGSYEQYF. CDR3 coding DNA: TGCGCCAGCAGCCATACTGCCGGGGATGGATCCTACGAGCAGTACTTC.

This clonotype turned up a few times. V gene TRBV11-2 combines with J gene TRBJ2-1, with 10 bases fitting TRBD2. V trimming: 5 bases; J trimming: 2 bases; junction bases outside the gene matches: 9. The CDR3 has 17 residues. In germline, CDR1 is SGHAT, CDR2 FQNNGV. The CDR3 region is CASSSRLAGVPYNEQFF. The CDR3 DNA sequence: TGTGCCAGCAGCAGCAGACTAGCGGGTGTCCCCTACAATGAGCAGTTCTTC.

This clonotype showed up just a few times. The rearrangement uses TRBV18 and TRBJ2-6; either TRBD1 or TRBD2 may supply D (5 bases each). V lost 4 bases and J lost 2, with 12 bases in between. CDR1 KGHSH and CDR2 LQKENI come from the germline V gene. The CDR3 spans 16 residues. DNA of the CDR3: TGTGCCAGCTCACAATCCCCGGGACCTGGGGCCAACGTCCTGACTTTC. Protein: CASSQSPGPGANVLTF.

The J gene is TRBJ1-5, the V gene TRBV24-1; tentative D call: TRBD1 (5 bases). Trimming removed 7 bases at V and 6 bases at J, with 15 bases between. The CDR3 extends over 14 amino acids. From germline, CDR1 is KGHDR and CDR2 SFDVKD. The CDR3 sequence: CATSRAGRSQPQHF. The CDR3, as DNA: TGTGCCACCAGCAGGGCAGGGAGATCTCAGCCCCAGCATTTT.

The table lists this clonotype with a few counts. This chain uses TRBV6-5 with TRBJ2-1; D possibly corresponds to TRBD2 (5 bases). Deletions cut 2 bases from V and 6 bases from J, with 14 bases between. The CDR3 contains 15 residues. Germline V gene lookup returns CDR1 MNHEY and CDR2 SVGAGI. CDR3 nucleotides: TGTGCCAGCAGTTACGCGCCTAGCCAGCGCAATGAGCAGTTCTTC. Its protein is CASSYAPSQRNEQFF.

The rearrangement links TRBV14 to TRBJ1-2, with D unresolved. The CDR3 contains 14 residues. Trimming pared 3 bases from V and 3 bases from J, leaving 11 bases between. The germline gives CDR1 SGHDN, CDR2 FVKESK. For the CDR3, the DNA is TGTGCCAGCAGCCAGGGCGTCGGATACTATGGCTACACCTTC. It yields the protein CASSQGVGYYGYTF.

The table lists this clonotype with a few counts. This chain joins TRBV4-1 and TRBJ2-2, with 9 bases identical to TRBD1. The V gene end was trimmed by 4 bases and the J gene end by 7 bases; junction bases not matched to a gene: 7. The CDR3 spans 15 residues. The germline V gene has CDR1 MGHRA and CDR2 YSYEKL. This CDR3 reads CASSLRTGEVGELFF. CDR3 DNA sequence: TGCGCCAGCAGCCTTAGGACAGGGGAGGTCGGGGAGCTGTTTTTT.

The V call is TRBV7-2, the J call TRBJ1-2; D uncertain. This CDR3 comprises 11 residues. Germline V lookup: CDR1 SGHTA, CDR2 FQGNSA. Trimming took off 10 bases at V and 8 bases at J, with 14 bases between the two ends. Here the CDR3 DNA reads TGTGCCACGCACGGAGCCAGCGGCTACACCTTC. It codes for CATHGASGYTF.

This clonotype was found a few times. The rearrangement joins TRBV7-8 to TRBJ2-2; 14 bases agree with TRBD2. The trim removed 5 bases at V and 6 bases at J, leaving 11 bases unmatched. Germline V gene lookup returns CDR1 SGHVS and CDR2 FQNEAQ. The CDR3 is 18 residues long. The CDR3 DNA reads TGTGCCAGCAGCAAAAGACTAGCGGGGGGGGACGGAGCCGGGGAGCTGTTTTTT. Protein product: CASSKRLAGGDGAGELFF. Together with reference TRBV7-8 and TRBJ2-2, the CDR3 gives the full variable domain: GAGVSQSPRYKVAKRGQDVALRCDPISGHVSLFWYQQALGQGPEFLTYFQNEAQLDKSGLPSDRFFAERPEGSVSTLKIQRTQQEDSAVYLCASSKRLAGGDGAGELFFGEGSRLTVL.

This clonotype was observed many times. J is TRBJ2-2 and V is TRBV29-1, with 11 bases that match TRBD2. V trimming: 6 bases; J trimming: 4 bases; junction bases outside the gene matches: 4. The CDR3 length is 14 residues. Germline V gives CDR1 SQVTM, CDR2 ANQGSEA. CDR3 sequence (DNA): TGCAGCGTACTAGCGGGAGCGGGCACCGGGGAGCTGTTTTTT. Translated, it gives CSVLAGAGTGELFF.

This clonotype was seen more than once but under ten times. The chain links TRBV7-9 to TRBJ2-5; D uncertain. V gave up 0 bases and J gave up 5 bases, with 10 bases separating them. In germline, CDR1 is SEHNR, CDR2 FQNEAQ (reference sequence). CDR3 length equals 14 residues. CDR3 bases: TGTGCCAGCAGCTTAGCTGCCAGTTTCGAGACCCAGTACTTC. Translated, it gives CASSLAASFETQYF.

This clonotype was recorded a few times. The chain couples TRBV27 to TRBJ2-1; maybe TRBD2 (6 bases). The germline V and J ends were trimmed by 2 bases and 4 bases, with 12 bases remaining between them. CDR3 length: 15 amino acids. The germline gives CDR1 MNHEY, CDR2 SMNVEV (reference sequence). This chain's CDR3 is CASSLAEGPYNEQFF. DNA for the CDR3: TGTGCCAGCAGTTTAGCGGAGGGGCCTTACAATGAGCAGTTCTTC.

This clonotype has ten or more counts. The chain recombines TRBV29-1 with TRBJ2-7; 13 nucleotides agree with TRBD2. This CDR3 contains 16 residues. J gave up 3 bases and V 1 base, and 6 bases lay outside the gene matches. Germline V lookup: CDR1 SQVTM, CDR2 ANQGSEA. CDR3 protein: CSVEGLAGGVNYEQYF. DNA for the CDR3: TGCAGCGTTGAAGGACTAGCGGGGGGAGTAAACTACGAGCAGTACTTC.

This clonotype appeared a few times. The chain joins TRBV7-2 to TRBJ2-1; D unclear. Germline values: CDR1 SGHTA, CDR2 FQGNSA. The CDR3 is made up of 15 amino acids. V was clipped by 1 base and J by 7 bases, with 14 bases between them. CDR3 amino acids: CASSLGLVMENEQFF. The DNA for the CDR3 is TGTGCCAGCAGCTTAGGCCTAGTAATGGAAAATGAGCAGTTCTTC. The full variable domain, rest sourced from reference TRBV7-2 and TRBJ2-1, is GAGVSQSPSNKVTEKGKDVELRCDPISGHTALYWYRQSLGQGLEFLIYFQGNSAPDKSGLPSDRFSAERTGGSVSTLTIQRTQQEDSAVYLCASSLGLVMENEQFFGPGTRLTVL.

This clonotype was picked up a small number of times. This chain joins TRBV6-2 or TRBV6-3 and TRBJ2-2; D possibly corresponds to TRBD1 (5 bases). Trimming shortened V by 7 bases and J by 5 bases, and 8 bases separated the two germline ends. This CDR3 has 12 amino acids. Per germline, CDR1 MNHEY and CDR2 SVGEGT. CDR3 coding DNA: TGTGCCAGCACCCAGGGAACCGGGGAGCTGTTTTTT. Protein sequence: CASTQGTGELFF.

The rearrangement joins TRBV28 to TRBJ2-7, with D possibly TRBD2 on 6 matching bases. Germline assignment: CDR1 MDHEN and CDR2 SYDVKM. The CDR3 extends over 14 amino acids. V was pared by 5 bases and J by 0 bases, with 11 bases between. The CDR3 region has the DNA TGTGCCAGCAGTCCGGGACTCCTCTCCTACGAGCAGTACTTC. Amino acids: CASSPGLLSYEQYF.

The chain has TRBV7-8 and TRBJ2-5; a possible D gene is TRBD1 (5 bases). Germline V lookup: CDR1 SGHVS, CDR2 FQNEAQ. CDR3 length: 15 residues. V was clipped by 0 bases and J by 4 bases, with 12 bases between them. CDR3 residues: CASSLARTGGETQYF. CDR3 nucleotides: TGTGCCAGCAGCTTAGCGCGTACAGGTGGAGAGACCCAGTACTTC.

The gene calls are TRBV12-3 or TRBV12-4 and TRBJ2-2, with TRBD2 matching 7 bases. The V and J ends lost 5 bases and 5 bases, in that order; junction bases with no gene match: 8. The CDR3 extends over 15 amino acids. CDR3 amino acids: CASSLGGVRTGELFF. The CDR3 DNA reads TGTGCCAGCAGTCTGGGGGGGGTGAGGACCGGGGAGCTGTTTTTT.

This clonotype was observed many times. The rearrangement links TRBV20-1 to TRBJ2-3, with 8 bases that match TRBD2. The CDR3 consists of 13 residues. Germline assignment: CDR1 DFQATT and CDR2 SNEGSKA (reference sequence). CDR3 DNA sequence: TGCACCTGCACTAGCGGTAGCACAGATACGCAGTATTTT. Protein sequence: CTCTSGSTDTQYF.